This T cell receptor beta chain was identified during a study of T cells after posttransplantation cyclophosphamide. The germline CDR1 and CDR2 sequences are LNHDA and SQIVND (reference sequence). Trimming stripped 9 bases from V and 3 bases from J, with 12 bases between. CDR3 length: 13 residues. The table came from immunoSEQ multiplex PCR; TCRdb's copy has only in-frame clones and leaves some out. The sample yields tens of thousands of clones, approximately 92% seen once. Sequencing input: PBMCs. V gene TRBV19 combines with J gene TRBJ1-5; D is possibly TRBD1 (5 bases). The receptor's source is a woman between 25 and 40 years old in good health and a related stem cell transplant donor. CDR3: CASGDGYNQPQHF. DNA of the CDR3: TGTGCCAGCGGGGACGGTTACAATCAGCCCCAGCATTTT.